This T cell receptor beta chain was captured by sequencing in a study of blood T cell repertoires in COVID-19. Study-level background: Samples taken during acute and convalescent COVID-19 were collected in the United States, Italy and Spain.

This clone was seen a single time. Everyone who took part was about 18 to 90 years old, and they came from about two dozen US areas. Categorization into cohorts depended on clinical history that participants reported. The study counted Cohort 3 donors as recovered given two negative PCRs, clearance, or symptom resolution. Germline CDR1 is MNHEY and CDR2 is SVGAGI. This CDR3 has 12 amino acids. The trim removed 7 bases at V and 8 bases at J, leaving 7 bases unmatched. Only in-frame clones appear in the TCRdb table, and some are missing; sequencing was by immunoSEQ multiplex PCR. The repertoire holds about 370,000 clones, with approximately 90% as singletons.

The chain carries TRBV6-5 and TRBJ1-1; 7 bases fit TRBD1. This receptor was identified in a man aged 18-30 years who had recovered from COVID-19. Sample: PBMCs or T cells enriched from blood (not recorded which). For the CDR3, the DNA is TGTGCCAGCACCCACAGGACAGGCGAAGCTTTCTTT. This encodes CASTHRTGEAFF.